The next 3 T cell receptor beta chains were all read from a single sample in a study of T cell changes during pregnancy in multiple sclerosis. Some clones are missing from TCRdb's copy, which holds only in-frame ones; the method was immunoSEQ multiplex PCR. The sample records 25,000 to 35,000 clones, roughly nine tenths being singletons. The sample in question was CD8+ T cells from peripheral blood mononuclear cells, obtained in the second trimester of pregnancy. The receptors stem from a female donor with multiple sclerosis, enrolled in a pregnancy study.

The chain carries TRBV11-1 and TRBJ2-1; 11 nucleotides match TRBD2. The V gene's germline CDR1 is SGHAT and CDR2 FQDESV (reference sequence). V shed 5 bases, J shed 8 bases, and the junction held 17 bases outside the gene matches. This CDR3 spans 18 amino acids. The CDR3 is CASSEERGRLAGWDEQFF. CDR3 coding DNA: TGTGCCAGCAGCGAAGAGAGGGGGCGACTAGCGGGGTGGGATGAGCAGTTCTTC.

The chain uses TRBV27 and TRBJ1-4; 9 nucleotides line up with TRBD1. The CDR3 sequence is 14 residues long. After removal of 4 bases from V and 7 bases from J, the junction contained 4 bases not matched to a gene. CDR1 MNHEY and CDR2 SMNVEV come from the germline V gene (reference sequence). In DNA form, the CDR3 reads TGTGCCAGCAGTTCGGACAGGGGAGTTGAAAAACTGTTTTTT. As protein: CASSSDRGVEKLFF.

The chain has TRBV25-1 and TRBJ1-1, with D tentatively TRBD1 (5 bases). Germline V CDR1 and CDR2: MGHDK, SYGVNS. The CDR3 is made up of 14 amino acids. The V end lost 8 bases, the J end lost 0 bases, and 13 bases lay between the germline ends. The CDR3 sequence: CASVNATVNTEAFF. The CDR3, as DNA: TGTGCCAGCGTAAACGCGACAGTGAACACTGAAGCTTTCTTT. The full variable domain, in which reference TRBV25-1 and TRBJ1-1 provide the parts outside the CDR3, is EADIYQTPRYLVIGTGKKITLECSQTMGHDKMYWYQQDPGMELHLIHYSYGVNSTEKGDLSSESTVSRIRTEHFPLTLESARPSHTSQYLCASVNATVNTEAFFGQGTRLTVV.